These 21 T cell receptor beta chains share one sample of origin, sequenced in a study of vaccination and CD4 T cells after COVID-19. Sample time point: late sampling 161 to 241 days after vaccination in a few convalescent patients. Treatment: approximately nine-day PBMC culture with coronavirus spike peptide pools or control peptides (ViraFEST assay). With the Oncomine TCR Beta short-read assay, DNA from cultured CD4+ T cells was sequenced. TCRdb recomputed calls from the PCR reads with MiXCR, one row per CDR3 protein. The table includes around 18,000 distinct CDR3 sequences, 44% detected once. These TCRs' antigens remain unknown. Specimen: CD4+ T cells from blood, cultured in vitro, collected about 7 months after SARS-CoV-2 vaccination. All receptors come from a human donor who had recovered from COVID-19.

J is TRBJ1-6 and V is TRBV7-9; D unclear. Germline V CDR1 and CDR2: SEHNR, FQNEAQ (reference sequence). The CDR3 sequence is 12 residues long. The germline V and J ends were trimmed by 6 bases and 8 bases, with 8 bases remaining between them. CDR3 nucleotides: TGTGCCAGCAGTTTCACCGATTCACCCCTCCACTTT. It is translated as CASSFTDSPLHF.

A few counts support this clonotype. The CDR3 is CASSSQTHYSYEQYF. CDR3 nucleotides: TGTGCCAGCAGCTCCCAAACCCACTACTCCTACGAGCAGTACTTC. The rearrangement joins TRBV7-2 to TRBJ2-7, with no clear D. Trimming left V 4 bases short and J 0 bases short, with 13 bases between. The CDR3 length is 15 residues. Per the germline V gene, CDR1 is SGHTA and CDR2 is FQGNSA.

The chain links TRBV20-1 to TRBJ2-1, with D possibly being TRBD2 (7 bases). V was clipped by 6 bases and J by 7 bases, with 16 bases between them. The germline gives CDR1 DFQATT, CDR2 SNEGSKA (reference sequence). The CDR3 totals 13 residues. The CDR3 protein is CSARGGGSNEQFF. The CDR3 DNA is TGCAGTGCGAGGGGAGGGGGGTCTAATGAGCAGTTCTTC.

This clonotype was counted a single time. The CDR3 loop is CSAQKRDFYTGELFF. Written as DNA, the CDR3 is TGCAGTGCTCAAAAAAGGGACTTCTACACCGGGGAGCTGTTTTTT. This chain links TRBV20-1 with TRBJ2-2; the D gene is possibly TRBD2 (6 bases). V was cut by 5 bases and J by 3 bases, with 16 bases left in between. This CDR3 has 15 residues. Germline V CDR1 and CDR2: DFQATT, SNEGSKA (reference sequence).

The chain uses TRBV6-1 and TRBJ1-1; TRBD1 aligns across 7 bases. V shed 4 bases, J shed 1 base, and the junction held 6 bases outside the gene matches. Germline loops: CDR1 MNHNS, CDR2 SASEGT. CDR3 length: 15 amino acids. In DNA, the CDR3 is TGTGCCAGCAGTGGGGGGACAGCGGGGAACACTGAAGCTTTCTTT. Protein sequence: CASSGGTAGNTEAFF.

This clonotype occurred a few times. This chain's CDR3 is CASSQGLAGESTDTQYF. The CDR3 DNA sequence: TGTGCCAGCAGCCAGGGACTAGCGGGGGAAAGCACAGATACGCAGTATTTT. This chain connects TRBV7-9 to TRBJ2-3, with 14 bases lining up with TRBD2. V lost 5 bases, J lost 0 bases, and 4 bases stayed unmatched. CDR1 is SEHNR and CDR2 is FQNEAQ in the germline V gene (reference sequence). The CDR3 runs 17 residues.

This clonotype was seen a handful of times. The chain is built from TRBV7-2 and TRBJ2-5; D ambiguous. There are 11 residues in the CDR3. The V and J ends lost 1 base and 9 bases respectively, with 6 bases between them. Germline CDR1 SGHTA, CDR2 FQGNSA. The CDR3: CASSLERAQYF. CDR3 nucleotides: TGTGCCAGCAGCTTAGAAAGGGCCCAGTACTTC.

The chain's CDR3 is CASSLEKPGRKTTGNTEAFF. The DNA of the CDR3 is TGTGCCAGCAGCCTTGAAAAACCGGGACGGAAGACTACCGGGAACACTGAAGCTTTCTTT. The V and J genes are TRBV7-9 and TRBJ1-1; a possible D gene is TRBD1 (5 bases). V dropped 5 bases and J dropped 1 base, with 29 bases sitting between them. Germline V CDR1 and CDR2: SEHNR, FQNEAQ (reference sequence). The CDR3 has 20 amino acids.

The V call is TRBV30, the J call TRBJ2-7, with D perhaps matching TRBD1 or TRBD2 (5 bases each). The CDR3 spans 16 residues. Between the trimmed V and J ends, which lost 4 bases and 0 bases, there was a span of 19 bases. Germline V gene sequence: CDR1 GTSNPN, CDR2 SVGIG (reference sequence). The CDR3 reads CAWTGPGERGSYEQYF. Here the CDR3 DNA reads TGTGCCTGGACCGGGCCCGGGGAAAGGGGCTCCTACGAGCAGTACTTC. The full variable domain, completed using reference TRBV30 and TRBJ2-7, is SQTIHQWPATLVQPVGSPLSLECTVEGTSNPNLYWYRQAAGRGLQLLFYSVGIGQISSEVPQNLSASRPQDRQFILSSKKLLLSDSGFYLCAWTGPGERGSYEQYFGPGTRLTVT.

The rearrangement links TRBV6-1 to TRBJ2-3; TRBD1 matches 10 bases. The CDR3 has 15 residues. V was pared by 8 bases and J by 5 bases, with 10 bases of the junction left unmatched. The germline V gene encodes CDR1 MNHNS and CDR2 SASEGT. DNA of the CDR3: TGTGCCAGCGCACCCTACGGACAGGGGGAAGATACGCAGTATTTT. Its protein product is CASAPYGQGEDTQYF.

A few counts support this clonotype. V usage is TRBV6-1 and J usage is TRBJ2-5; 8 bases fit TRBD2. CDR3 length: 13 residues. After removal of 6 bases from V and 4 bases from J, the junction contained 4 bases not matched to a gene. Germline loops: CDR1 MNHNS, CDR2 SASEGT. The CDR3 protein is CASRPGGAETQYF. CDR3 DNA: TGTGCCAGCAGACCCGGGGGGGCAGAGACCCAGTACTTC.

In this sample, this clonotype turned up a few times. The CDR3 coding sequence is TGTGCCAGCAGTGAACTTGGACATAGCTCCTACGAGCAGTACTTC. It codes for CASSELGHSSYEQYF. V gene TRBV6-1 combines with J gene TRBJ2-7; a weak D match, TRBD1 (5 bases). Trimming removed 2 bases at V and 0 bases at J, with 11 bases between. The germline V gene encodes CDR1 MNHNS and CDR2 SASEGT. The CDR3 has 15 amino acids.

This clonotype has a handful of counts. V is TRBV11-3 and J is TRBJ1-6; weak D call: TRBD1 (6 bases). The CDR3 spans 13 residues. V lost 5 bases to trimming and J lost 8 bases, with 10 bases between them. The germline V gene has CDR1 SGHNT and CDR2 YENEEA. CDR3 protein: CASSIWTDSPLHF. DNA of the CDR3: TGTGCCAGCAGCATTTGGACAGATTCACCCCTCCACTTT.

V is TRBV20-1 and J is TRBJ1-1; no reliable D call. Trimming stripped 5 bases from V and 7 bases from J, with 14 bases between. The CDR3 totals 12 residues. CDR1 and CDR2 (germline): DFQATT, SNEGSKA (reference sequence). The CDR3 region is CSAGTQPLEAFF. The DNA for the CDR3 is TGCAGTGCTGGAACACAGCCCCTTGAAGCTTTCTTT.

This rearrangement joins TRBV15 to TRBJ2-7; 9 positions agree with TRBD2. V shed 1 base and J 2 bases; nucleotides not matched to a gene: 6. In germline, CDR1 is LNHNV, CDR2 YYDKDF (reference sequence). CDR3 length: 16 residues. Here the CDR3 reads CATSRGGGRATYEQYF. The CDR3 nucleotides read TGTGCCACCAGCAGAGGGGGCGGGAGGGCCACCTACGAGCAGTACTTC.

The chain recombines TRBV18 with TRBJ2-7, with D unclear. The germline CDR1 and CDR2 sequences are KGHSH and LQKENI. The V gene lost 3 bases and the J gene lost 3 bases, with 9 bases spanning the gap. There are 13 residues in the CDR3. Written as DNA, the CDR3 is TGTGCCAGCTCACCCACTGTGGACTACGAGCAGTACTTC. This encodes CASSPTVDYEQYF.

The CDR3 coding sequence is TGTGCCAGCAGGCCCGGGACAGCCTATGGCTACACCTTC. It is translated as CASRPGTAYGYTF. The chain combines TRBV2 with TRBJ1-2; 7 bases fit TRBD1. This CDR3 region has 13 residues. Germline V gene sequence: CDR1 SNHLY, CDR2 FYNNEI. The V gene end was trimmed by 6 bases and the J gene end by 4 bases; junction bases not matched to a gene: 5.

This clonotype has more than one count but fewer than ten. This rearrangement joins TRBV4-1 to TRBJ2-1, with D possibly being TRBD1 (6 bases). Germline CDR1 MGHRA, CDR2 YSYEKL. Trimming took off 0 bases at V and 10 bases at J, with 16 bases between the two ends. CDR3 size: 15 residues. This chain's CDR3 is CASSQEATGFGEQFF. CDR3 bases: TGCGCCAGCAGCCAAGAGGCAACAGGGTTTGGAGAGCAGTTCTTC.

This clonotype was seen a few times. The rearrangement joins TRBV10-3 to TRBJ1-1; 7 bases are a match to TRBD1. After removal of 0 bases from V and 14 bases from J, the junction contained 9 bases not matched to a gene. This CDR3 spans 13 amino acids. CDR1 and CDR2 (germline): ENHRY, SYGVKD. CDR3 region: CAISESGQTIPFF. The CDR3 nucleotides read TGTGCCATCAGTGAGTCGGGACAGACGATCCCCTTCTTT.

This chain links TRBV7-8 with TRBJ2-5, with TRBD2 matching over 7 bases. Trimming removed 6 bases from V and 7 bases from J; junction bases left unmatched: 14. CDR1 and CDR2 (germline): SGHVS, FQNEAQ. This CDR3 contains 15 residues. This CDR3 reads CASSRLGDPGGTQYF. CDR3 nucleotides: TGTGCCAGCAGTAGGCTAGGGGACCCGGGAGGGACCCAGTACTTC.

This clonotype was detected only a few times. V gene TRBV2 combines with J gene TRBJ1-2; D may be TRBD1 (5 bases). The V and J ends lost 5 bases and 2 bases respectively, with 15 bases between them. Germline V gives CDR1 SNHLY, CDR2 FYNNEI. The CDR3 totals 15 residues. This CDR3 is CASSLLGTGNYGYTF. The CDR3 DNA reads as TGTGCCAGCAGTCTACTTGGGACTGGCAACTATGGCTACACCTTC.